The 8 T cell receptor beta chains given below trace back to one sample, sequenced in a study of blood T cells in healthy people across ages. Using a J-beta primer mix together with a sample-barcoded 5' primer, a second PCR was run for roughly 7 to 11 cycles. TCRdb re-analysed the 5' RACE reads in MiXCR, keeping a single row per CDR3 protein. Among some 1.4 million distinct CDR3 sequences, 42% were seen once, and the ten largest hold approximately 7.9%. Sequenced input: blood. The receptors come from a young woman in good health.

This chain joins TRBV15 and TRBJ2-7; D not certain. The CDR3 spans 13 residues. Trimming cost V 7 bases and J 4 bases, with 14 bases left between them. Looked up from germline, CDR1 is LNHNV and CDR2 is YYDKDF (reference sequence). The CDR3 loop is CATTKELGYEQYF. DNA for the CDR3: TGTGCCACCACCAAGGAGCTTGGATACGAGCAGTACTTC.

This CDR3 is CSVAEETGRGYTF. The DNA of the CDR3 is TGCAGCGTTGCCGAGGAGACAGGACGTGGCTACACCTTC. The chain joins TRBV29-1 to TRBJ1-2; TRBD1 might be the D (6 bases). Germline V gene lookup returns CDR1 SQVTM and CDR2 ANQGSEA. V gave up 4 bases and J gave up 7 bases, with 16 bases separating them. This CDR3 region has 13 residues.

This chain joins TRBV6-5 and TRBJ1-6; perhaps TRBD1 as D (6 bases). V gave up 2 bases and J gave up 10 bases, with 9 bases separating them. Germline V gene data show CDR1 as MNHEY and CDR2 as SVGAGI. This CDR3 is built from 13 residues. CDR3 bases: TGTGCCAGCAGTTACACCAGGGGCTCACCCCTCCACTTT. This codes for CASSYTRGSPLHF.

The rearrangement joins TRBV2 to TRBJ2-1; 8 bases match TRBD2. This CDR3 contains 14 residues. Losses at the gene ends were 6 bases for V and 10 bases for J; bases not matched to a gene: 11. CDR1 SNHLY and CDR2 FYNNEI come from the germline V gene. The CDR3 here is CASSQAGVVGEQFF. CDR3 in DNA: TGTGCCAGCAGCCAAGCGGGAGTGGTTGGGGAGCAGTTCTTC.

This rearrangement joins TRBV4-1 to TRBJ1-2; D possibly corresponds to TRBD1 (5 bases). This CDR3 is 17 amino acids long. CDR1 and CDR2 (germline): MGHRA, YSYEKL. Trimming pared 1 base from V and 0 bases from J, leaving 15 bases between. CDR3 sequence (DNA): TGCGCCAGCAGCCAAGCCCTTCGGGACGTAGCTAACTATGGCTACACCTTC. Protein: CASSQALRDVANYGYTF.

There are a few counts of this clonotype. The chain employs TRBV4-1 and TRBJ2-3, with TRBD2 matching over 9 bases. The CDR3 length is 15 residues. The junction had 8 bases not matched to a gene; V was cut back by 7 bases and J by 3 bases. The germline CDR1 and CDR2 sequences are MGHRA and YSYEKL. CDR3 coding DNA: TGCGCCAGCACCCCCAGGCGGGGGGGAACAGATACGCAGTATTTT. Translated, it gives CASTPRRGGTDTQYF.

This clonotype was observed a few times. V usage is TRBV6-5 and J usage is TRBJ1-1; TRBD1 might be the D (5 bases). The CDR3 consists of 14 residues. CDR1 and CDR2 from the germline V gene are MNHEY and SVGAGI. The germline V and J ends were trimmed by 7 bases and 2 bases, with 14 bases remaining between them. CDR3 coding DNA: TGTGCCAGCACCAAGGACACCGTAAACACTGAAGCTTTCTTT. Its protein product is CASTKDTVNTEAFF.

J is TRBJ2-7 and V is TRBV29-1; possible D gene TRBD2, 6 bases. The V gene's germline CDR1 is SQVTM and CDR2 ANQGSEA. V was clipped by 7 bases and J by 1 base, with 11 bases between them. The length of the CDR3 is 12 residues. CDR3: CSGGTGSYEQYF. CDR3 DNA sequence: TGCAGCGGGGGGACTGGTTCCTACGAGCAGTACTTC.